Following are 5 T cell receptor beta chains from one sample sequenced in a study of T-cell memory formation after mild COVID-19. TCRdb analysed the 5' RACE reads with MiXCR anew, one entry per CDR3 protein. The profile shows 200,000 to 250,000 distinct CDR3 sequences, 16% of them singletons. What was sequenced was PBMCs or a T cell subset sorted from them (not recorded which). All receptors derive from a man aged 18 to 30 who had mild COVID-19 (a few samples of this study predate the infection). Cell type and time point are not known.

This clonotype was observed at least ten times. The chain links TRBV7-9 to TRBJ2-1; D is perhaps TRBD2 (6 bases). V dropped 7 bases and J dropped 6 bases, with 13 bases sitting between them. The CDR3 loop spans 13 amino acids. Germline V gene lookup returns CDR1 SEHNR and CDR2 FQNEAQ (reference sequence). For the CDR3, the DNA is TGTGCCAGCATGGAGGGTGGGTTCAATGAGCAGTTCTTC. Its translation is CASMEGGFNEQFF.

The chain links TRBV20-1 to TRBJ1-6, with D possibly TRBD1 on 5 matching bases. V was pared by 1 base and J by 9 bases, with 10 bases between. Germline V lookup: CDR1 DFQATT, CDR2 SNEGSKA (reference sequence). This CDR3 has 13 residues. This CDR3 reads CSARVAGTSPLHF. DNA of the CDR3: TGCAGTGCTAGAGTAGCCGGGACTTCACCCCTCCACTTT.

The gene calls are TRBV20-1 and TRBJ1-1; D not resolved. Germline V CDR1 and CDR2: DFQATT, SNEGSKA (reference sequence). V gave up 4 bases and J gave up 2 bases, with 14 bases separating them. CDR3 size: 14 residues. The CDR3 DNA reads TGCAGTGCTAAGGAGGGCGCCTTAAACACTGAAGCTTTCTTT. This translates into CSAKEGALNTEAFF.

The rearrangement links TRBV4-1 to TRBJ2-5, with 11 bases that match TRBD2. Germline values: CDR1 MGHRA, CDR2 YSYEKL. This CDR3 comprises 18 residues. Trimming at V came to 1 base and at J to 4 bases, leaving 11 bases not matched to a gene. CDR3 bases: TGCGCCAGCAGCCAAGTCCGGGGAACTAGCGGGGGAGGAGAGACCCAGTACTTC. It specifies CASSQVRGTSGGGETQYF.

In this sample, this clonotype turned up a few times. The DNA for the CDR3 is TGTGCCAGCAGTTGGACAGGGGGCATTCATCAGCCCCAGCATTTT. Amino acids: CASSWTGGIHQPQHF. The rearrangement joins TRBV12-3 or TRBV12-4 to TRBJ1-5, with TRBD1 matching over 11 bases. The trim removed 4 bases at V and 5 bases at J, leaving 4 bases unmatched. This CDR3 has 15 amino acids.